These 21 T cell receptor beta chains originate from one sample sequenced in a study of intratumoral heterogeneity in liver cancer. Generated by immunoSEQ multiplex PCR, the TCRdb table keeps only in-frame clones and is missing some. The data show about 20,000 clones, approximately 73% seen once. This material consisted of tumor-adjacent normal tissue, taken before any cancer treatment. The receptors were gathered from a woman aged 70-85 years with hepatocellular carcinoma.

This chain uses TRBV19 with TRBJ2-1; D may be TRBD2 (5 bases). Germline V gene data show CDR1 as LNHDA and CDR2 as SQIVND (reference sequence). Trimming took 5 bases from V and 9 from J, leaving 17 bases between them. The CDR3 covers 14 residues. The CDR3 nucleotides are TGTGCCAGTAGTTCCGGAGGCCCGGGGAGTGAGCAGTTCTTC. Its translation is CASSSGGPGSEQFF.

The chain uses TRBV24-1 and TRBJ2-5; 7 bases line up with TRBD1. This CDR3 spans 15 amino acids. J was trimmed by 5 bases and V by 4 bases; bases with no gene match: 9. The germline V gene encodes CDR1 KGHDR and CDR2 SFDVKD. CDR3 DNA: TGTGCCACCAGTGAACTACAGGGGACGGGGGAGACCCAGTACTTC. This translates into CATSELQGTGETQYF.

There are a few counts of this clone. The chain carries TRBV6-5 and TRBJ2-7, with D perhaps TRBD2 (6 bases). V lost 6 bases, J lost 8 bases, and 17 bases lay in between. This CDR3 region has 13 residues. From germline, CDR1 is MNHEY and CDR2 SVGAGI. CDR3 in DNA: TGTGCCAGCAGCCATCCTATTAGCGGAAAGCAGTACTTC. This gives the protein CASSHPISGKQYF.

The V call is TRBV27, the J call TRBJ1-5; TRBD1 agrees at 11 bases. The CDR3 has 16 amino acids. The V and J ends lost 5 bases and 7 bases, in that order; junction bases with no gene match: 10. The V gene's germline CDR1 is MNHEY and CDR2 SMNVEV (reference sequence). The CDR3 nucleotides are TGTGCCAGCAGTCCTTGGGGACAGGGGGTAGGACAGCCCCAGCATTTT. Its translation: CASSPWGQGVGQPQHF.

This clone is a singleton in its sample. The V call is TRBV19, the J call TRBJ2-5, with D perhaps TRBD2 (6 bases). With 3 bases removed from V and 5 bases from J, the gap between germline ends came to 13 bases. The CDR3 is 14 residues long. Germline values: CDR1 LNHDA, CDR2 SQIVND (reference sequence). CDR3 in amino acids: CASSISLAMETQYF. CDR3 bases: TGTGCCAGTAGTATTAGTCTAGCGATGGAGACCCAGTACTTC.

This clone occurred a few times. The chain recombines TRBV19 with TRBJ1-2; D is perhaps TRBD1 (5 bases). The germline V gene has CDR1 LNHDA and CDR2 SQIVND (reference sequence). This CDR3 spans 12 amino acids. V lost 3 bases and J 5 bases, leaving 7 bases between the germline ends. CDR3 residues: CASSMTEYGYTF. The DNA of the CDR3 is TGTGCCAGTAGTATGACAGAGTATGGCTACACCTTC.

V is TRBV19 and J is TRBJ1-1, with D maybe TRBD1 (6 bases). The germline V gene has CDR1 LNHDA and CDR2 SQIVND (reference sequence). The ends were cut back, 2 bases at V and 1 base at J, with 11 bases in the middle. This CDR3 has 15 residues. The CDR3 is CASSIRGQGNTEAFF. In nucleotides, the CDR3 is TGTGCCAGTAGTATACGGGGGCAGGGGAACACTGAAGCTTTCTTT.

The CDR3: CASTPWSTDNEQFF. As DNA, the CDR3 is TGTGCCAGCACCCCTTGGAGCACGGACAATGAGCAGTTCTTC. The chain has TRBV6-2 or TRBV6-3 and TRBJ2-1; D is unresolved. This CDR3 is built from 14 residues. V dropped 7 bases and J dropped 5 bases, with 15 bases sitting between them. Germline V lookup: CDR1 MNHEY, CDR2 SVGEGT.

In this sample, this clone turned up a few times. The rearrangement joins TRBV14 to TRBJ2-7; D might be TRBD1 (5 bases). The germline CDR1 and CDR2 sequences are SGHDN and FVKESK. Trimming removed 2 bases at V and 4 bases at J, with 12 bases between. CDR3 length: 14 residues. This CDR3 reads CASSQKGIAYEQYF. The CDR3, as DNA: TGTGCCAGCAGCCAAAAGGGGATTGCTTACGAGCAGTACTTC.

This clone was detected a few times. The rearrangement joins TRBV4-1 to TRBJ1-4, with a weak D call TRBD1 (6 bases). The germline gives CDR1 MGHRA, CDR2 YSYEKL. This CDR3 region has 16 residues. V gave up 3 bases and J gave up 1 base, with 12 bases separating them. The CDR3 loop is CASSQGGLGTNEKLFF. The CDR3 coding sequence is TGCGCCAGCAGCCAGGGGGGCTTGGGAACTAATGAAAAACTGTTTTTT.

The V gene is TRBV6-5, the J gene TRBJ2-7; perhaps TRBD1 as D (6 bases). Between the trimmed V and J ends, which lost 6 bases and 2 bases, there was a span of 11 bases. CDR3 length: 13 residues. Looked up from germline, CDR1 is MNHEY and CDR2 is SVGAGI. Here the CDR3 reads CASSTGQPYEQYF. CDR3 in DNA: TGTGCCAGCAGCACCGGACAGCCCTACGAGCAGTACTTC.

The chain uses TRBV25-1 and TRBJ2-3; D unresolved. The CDR3 extends over 12 amino acids. Germline CDR1 MGHDK, CDR2 SYGVNS. V was cut by 8 bases and J by 6 bases, with 12 bases left in between. CDR3 region: CASALFGDTQYF. CDR3 sequence (DNA): TGTGCCAGCGCCCTTTTCGGGGATACGCAGTATTTT.

This chain uses TRBV7-9 with TRBJ2-1; a weak D match, TRBD2 (5 bases). The V gene lost 9 bases and the J gene lost 5 bases, with 20 bases spanning the gap. The germline V gene has CDR1 SEHNR and CDR2 FQNEAQ (reference sequence). The CDR3 loop spans 15 amino acids. CDR3 sequence (DNA): TGTGCCAGTACCGGGCCACCCCACGGGGACAATGAGCAGTTCTTC. The encoded protein is CASTGPPHGDNEQFF.

This CDR3 is CASSHRDTYEQYF. DNA for the CDR3: TGTGCCAGCAGCCACCGGGACACCTACGAGCAGTACTTC. The rearrangement joins TRBV7-9 to TRBJ2-7; possibly TRBD1 for D (6 bases). This CDR3 has 13 residues. Germline lookup yields CDR1 SEHNR and CDR2 FQNEAQ (reference sequence). V lost 5 bases and J 2 bases, leaving 10 bases between the germline ends.

The gene calls are TRBV5-6 and TRBJ2-5; 7 bases are shared with TRBD2. Losses at the gene ends were 4 bases for V and 4 bases for J; bases not matched to a gene: 10. Germline-derived CDR1 and CDR2 are SGHDT and YYEEEE. The CDR3 is 15 residues long. The CDR3 DNA reads TGTGCCAGCAGCCTAAGGGGAGGGCCGGGAGAGACCCAGTACTTC. Translation: CASSLRGGPGETQYF.

The chain combines TRBV15 with TRBJ2-2, with 8 bases matching TRBD1. The CDR3 loop spans 15 amino acids. The junction had 5 bases not matched to a gene; V was cut back by 1 base and J by 7 bases. CDR1 is LNHNV, CDR2 YYDKDF, per germline (reference sequence). The CDR3 spells CATSRAQGAVGELFF. Written as DNA, the CDR3 is TGTGCCACCAGCAGAGCTCAGGGGGCGGTCGGGGAGCTGTTTTTT.

The count of this clone is one. V usage is TRBV27 and J usage is TRBJ1-1; D remains unclear. The V gene lost 2 bases and the J gene lost 8 bases, with 9 bases spanning the gap. Germline V gene sequence: CDR1 MNHEY, CDR2 SMNVEV (reference sequence). CDR3 length: 12 residues. The CDR3 sequence: CASSLMGKEAFF. The DNA of the CDR3 is TGTGCCAGCAGTTTAATGGGGAAAGAAGCTTTCTTT.

J is TRBJ2-7 and V is TRBV19; TRBD2 is a possible D gene (7 bases). This CDR3 spans 14 amino acids. V lost 7 bases and J 8 bases, leaving 21 bases between the germline ends. CDR1 is LNHDA and CDR2 is SQIVND in the germline V gene (reference sequence). The CDR3 loop is CASKGDYQDQKQYF. The CDR3 DNA sequence: TGTGCCAGTAAGGGGGACTACCAAGACCAAAAGCAGTACTTC.

In this sample, this clone is medium-sized. The V call is TRBV6-5, the J call TRBJ1-1; tentatively, D is TRBD1 (6 bases). CDR1 is MNHEY, CDR2 SVGAGI, per germline. The length of the CDR3 is 14 residues. V was pared by 5 bases and J by 7 bases, with 17 bases between. The CDR3: CASSNRGLRREAFF. The CDR3 nucleotides are TGTGCCAGCAGTAACCGGGGGCTGAGACGTGAAGCTTTCTTT.

The V and J genes are TRBV18 and TRBJ2-1; 9 nucleotides line up with TRBD2. After removal of 5 bases from V and 12 bases from J, the junction contained 14 bases not matched to a gene. Germline V gene sequence: CDR1 KGHSH, CDR2 LQKENI. This CDR3 spans 15 amino acids. The CDR3 coding sequence is TGTGCCAGCTCATTCCCCGCGAGCGGGAGGTCCTTGCAGTTCTTC. It encodes CASSFPASGRSLQFF. Supplemented by reference TRBV18 and TRBJ2-1, the full variable domain reads NAGVMQNPRHLVRRRGQEARLRCSPMKGHSHVYWYRQLPEEGLKFMVYLQKENIIDESGMPKERFSAEFPKEGPSILRIQQVVRGDSAAYFCASSFPASGRSLQFFGPGTRLTVL.

Sample share makes this clone medium-sized (0.01 to 0.1%). The genes are TRBV13 and TRBJ2-7; 12 bases line up with TRBD2. Germline CDR1 reads PRHDT; CDR2 reads FYEKMQ (reference sequence). After removal of 4 bases from V and 2 bases from J, the junction contained 6 bases not matched to a gene. This CDR3 has 16 residues. CDR3 coding DNA: TGTGCCAGCAGCTCGGGGCGGACTAGCGGGGCCTACGAGCAGTACTTC. It yields the protein CASSSGRTSGAYEQYF.